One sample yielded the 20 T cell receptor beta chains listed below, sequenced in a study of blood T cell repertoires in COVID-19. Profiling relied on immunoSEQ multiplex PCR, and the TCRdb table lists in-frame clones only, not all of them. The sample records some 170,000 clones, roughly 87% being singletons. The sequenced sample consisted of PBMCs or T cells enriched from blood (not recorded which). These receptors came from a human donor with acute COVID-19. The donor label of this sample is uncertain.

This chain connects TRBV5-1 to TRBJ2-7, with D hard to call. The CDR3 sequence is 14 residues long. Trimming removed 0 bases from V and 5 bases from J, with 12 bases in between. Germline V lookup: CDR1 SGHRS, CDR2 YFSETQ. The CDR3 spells CASSLAGSLNEQYF. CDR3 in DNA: TGCGCCAGCAGCTTGGCGGGTTCTTTAAACGAGCAGTACTTC.

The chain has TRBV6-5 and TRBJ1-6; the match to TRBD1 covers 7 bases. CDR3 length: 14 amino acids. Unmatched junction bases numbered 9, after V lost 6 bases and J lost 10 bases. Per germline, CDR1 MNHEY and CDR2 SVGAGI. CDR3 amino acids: CASSLRQGGSPLHF. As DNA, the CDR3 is TGTGCCAGCAGCCTTAGACAGGGAGGCTCACCCCTCCACTTT.

The chain's CDR3 is CSASTLALAKNIQYF. The CDR3 bases are TGCAGCGCGTCCACCTTGGCCCTAGCCAAAAACATTCAGTACTTC. The chain is built from TRBV29-1 and TRBJ2-4; D gene unclear. The CDR3 consists of 15 residues. V lost 7 bases to trimming and J lost 0 bases, with 16 bases between them. Germline CDR1 and CDR2: SQVTM and ANQGSEA. Full variable domain (remainder filled in from reference TRBV29-1 and TRBJ2-4): SAVISQKPSRDICQRGTSLTIQCQVDSQVTMMFWYRQQPGQSLTLIATANQGSEATYESGFVIDKFPISRPNLTFSTLTVSNMSPEDSSIYLCSASTLALAKNIQYFGAGTRLSVL.

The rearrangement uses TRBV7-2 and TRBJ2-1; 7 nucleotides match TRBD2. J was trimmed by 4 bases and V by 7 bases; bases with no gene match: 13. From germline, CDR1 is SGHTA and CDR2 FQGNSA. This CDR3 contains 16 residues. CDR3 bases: TGTGCCAGCAACCCCAACCCTTTGGGAGGGTACAATGAGCAGTTCTTC. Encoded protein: CASNPNPLGGYNEQFF.

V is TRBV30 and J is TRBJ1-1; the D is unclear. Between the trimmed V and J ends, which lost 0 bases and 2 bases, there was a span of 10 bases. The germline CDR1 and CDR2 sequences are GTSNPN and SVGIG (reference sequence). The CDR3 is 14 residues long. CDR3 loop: CAWSVFKANTEAFF. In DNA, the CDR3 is TGTGCCTGGAGTGTTTTTAAAGCTAACACTGAAGCTTTCTTT.

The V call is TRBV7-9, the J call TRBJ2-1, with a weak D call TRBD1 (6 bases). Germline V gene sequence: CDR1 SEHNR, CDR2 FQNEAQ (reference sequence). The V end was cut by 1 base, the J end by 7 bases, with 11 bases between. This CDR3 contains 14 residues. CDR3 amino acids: CASSLGQGRNEQFF. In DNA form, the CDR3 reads TGTGCCAGCAGCTTAGGGCAGGGGCGGAATGAGCAGTTCTTC.

The CDR3 loop is CASSFLTSGVGETQYF. The CDR3, as DNA: TGTGCCAGCAGCTTCTTGACTAGCGGGGTGGGAGAGACCCAGTACTTC. This rearrangement joins TRBV7-6 to TRBJ2-5; TRBD2 agrees at 11 bases. The V and J ends lost 3 bases and 4 bases, in that order; junction bases with no gene match: 7. CDR1 SGHVS and CDR2 FNYEAQ come from the germline V gene. The CDR3 contains 16 residues. Complete variable domain (other parts from reference TRBV7-6 and TRBJ2-5): GAGVSQSPRYKVTKRGQDVALRCDPISGHVSLYWYRQALGQGPEFLTYFNYEAQQDKSGLPNDRFSAERPEGSISTLTIQRTEQRDSAMYRCASSFLTSGVGETQYFGPGTRLLVL.

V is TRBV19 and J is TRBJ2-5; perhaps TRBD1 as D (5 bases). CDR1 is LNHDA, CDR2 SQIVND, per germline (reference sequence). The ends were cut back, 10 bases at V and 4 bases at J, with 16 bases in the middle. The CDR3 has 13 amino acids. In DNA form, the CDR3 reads TGTGCCACCAAAGAGGTAGGGGCAGAGACCCAGTACTTC. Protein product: CATKEVGAETQYF.

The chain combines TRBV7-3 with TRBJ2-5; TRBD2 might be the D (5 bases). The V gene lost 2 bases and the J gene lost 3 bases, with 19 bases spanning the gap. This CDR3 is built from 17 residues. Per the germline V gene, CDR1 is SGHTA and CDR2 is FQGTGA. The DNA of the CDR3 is TGTGCCAGCAGCTTACGGGAAGCCTTCGAAGAGGAAGAGACCCAGTACTTC. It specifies CASSLREAFEEEETQYF. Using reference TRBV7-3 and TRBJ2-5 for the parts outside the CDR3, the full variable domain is GAGVSQTPSNKVTEKGKYVELRCDPISGHTALYWYRQSLGQGPEFLIYFQGTGAADDSGLPNDRFFAVRPEGSVSTLKIQRTERGDSAVYLCASSLREAFEEEETQYFGPGTRLLVL.

The CDR3 DNA is TGCGCCAGCAGCCAAGTGGGACTAGCGGGGGGGCCGGACAATGAGCAGTTCTTC. Translated: CASSQVGLAGGPDNEQFF. The chain recombines TRBV4-1 with TRBJ2-1; 16 positions match TRBD2. CDR3 size: 18 residues. V dropped 1 base and J dropped 5; count of bases not matched to a gene: 5. CDR1 and CDR2 from the germline V gene are MGHRA and YSYEKL.

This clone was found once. The CDR3 DNA follows: TGTGCCAGTAAGGCGGGGAGCGAATACCGGGAGCTGTTTTTT. Amino acids: CASKAGSEYRELFF. V gene TRBV19 combines with J gene TRBJ2-2; D possibly corresponds to TRBD2 (6 bases). This CDR3 has 14 residues. The germline V gene encodes CDR1 LNHDA and CDR2 SQIVND (reference sequence). V was trimmed by 7 bases and J by 9 bases, leaving 18 bases between them.

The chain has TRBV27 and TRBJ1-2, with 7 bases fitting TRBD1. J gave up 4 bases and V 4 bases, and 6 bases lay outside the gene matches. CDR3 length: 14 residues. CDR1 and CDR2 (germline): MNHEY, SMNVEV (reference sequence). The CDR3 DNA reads TGTGCCAGCAGTTCCGACCGGGACAGCTATGGCTACACCTTC. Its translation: CASSSDRDSYGYTF.

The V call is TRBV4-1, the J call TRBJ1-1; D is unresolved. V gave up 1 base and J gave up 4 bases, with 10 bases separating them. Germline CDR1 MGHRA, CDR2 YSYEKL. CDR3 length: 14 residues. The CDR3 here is CASSQATGSTEAFF. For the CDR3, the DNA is TGCGCCAGCAGCCAAGCTACGGGGAGCACTGAAGCTTTCTTT.

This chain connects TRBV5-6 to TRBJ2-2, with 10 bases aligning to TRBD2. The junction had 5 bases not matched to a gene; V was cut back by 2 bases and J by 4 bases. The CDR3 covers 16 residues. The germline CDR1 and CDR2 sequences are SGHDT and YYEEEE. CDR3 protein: CASSLTTSGFTGELFF. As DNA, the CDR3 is TGTGCCAGCAGCTTAACGACTAGCGGGTTCACCGGGGAGCTGTTTTTT.

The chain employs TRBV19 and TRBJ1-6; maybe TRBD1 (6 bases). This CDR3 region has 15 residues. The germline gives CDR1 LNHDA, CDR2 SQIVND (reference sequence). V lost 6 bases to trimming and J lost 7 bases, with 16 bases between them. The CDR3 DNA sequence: TGTGCCAGTAGAAGAATGGCACAGGGAAATTCACCCCTCCACTTT. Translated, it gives CASRRMAQGNSPLHF.

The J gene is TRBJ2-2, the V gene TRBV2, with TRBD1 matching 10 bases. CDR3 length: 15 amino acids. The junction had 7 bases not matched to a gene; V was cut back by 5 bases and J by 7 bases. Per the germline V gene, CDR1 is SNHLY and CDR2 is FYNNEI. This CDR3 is CASSSGQGELGELFF. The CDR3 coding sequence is TGTGCCAGCAGTTCCGGACAGGGGGAACTCGGGGAGCTGTTTTTT.

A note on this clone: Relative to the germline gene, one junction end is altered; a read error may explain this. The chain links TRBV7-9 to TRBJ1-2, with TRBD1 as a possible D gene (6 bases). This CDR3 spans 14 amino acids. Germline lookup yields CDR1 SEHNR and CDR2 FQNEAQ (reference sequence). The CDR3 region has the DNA TGTGCCAGCAGCGCCCCGGACAGAGGCTATGGCCACACCTTC. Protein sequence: CASSAPDRGYGHTF.

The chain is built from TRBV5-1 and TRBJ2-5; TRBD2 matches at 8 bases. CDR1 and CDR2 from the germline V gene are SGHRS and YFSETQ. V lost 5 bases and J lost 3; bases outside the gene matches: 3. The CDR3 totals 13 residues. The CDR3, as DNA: TGCGCCAGCAGACGGGGGGGCGAAGAGACCCAGTACTTC. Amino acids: CASRRGGEETQYF.

The CDR3 loop is CASSPGNRVGSYNSPLHF. The CDR3 bases are TGTGCCAGCTCACCGGGTAACAGGGTTGGCTCCTATAATTCACCCCTCCACTTT. This chain uses TRBV18 with TRBJ1-6; TRBD1 is a possible D gene (6 bases). There are 18 residues in the CDR3. Germline V gene data show CDR1 as KGHSH and CDR2 as LQKENI. V was pared by 3 bases and J by 0 bases, with 15 bases between.

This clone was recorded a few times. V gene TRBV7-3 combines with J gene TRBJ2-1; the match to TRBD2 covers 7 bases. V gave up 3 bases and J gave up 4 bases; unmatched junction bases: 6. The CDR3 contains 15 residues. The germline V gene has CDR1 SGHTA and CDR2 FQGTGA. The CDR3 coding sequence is TGTGCCAGCAGCTTCGAGCGGGGCCCTTACAATGAGCAGTTCTTC. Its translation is CASSFERGPYNEQFF.